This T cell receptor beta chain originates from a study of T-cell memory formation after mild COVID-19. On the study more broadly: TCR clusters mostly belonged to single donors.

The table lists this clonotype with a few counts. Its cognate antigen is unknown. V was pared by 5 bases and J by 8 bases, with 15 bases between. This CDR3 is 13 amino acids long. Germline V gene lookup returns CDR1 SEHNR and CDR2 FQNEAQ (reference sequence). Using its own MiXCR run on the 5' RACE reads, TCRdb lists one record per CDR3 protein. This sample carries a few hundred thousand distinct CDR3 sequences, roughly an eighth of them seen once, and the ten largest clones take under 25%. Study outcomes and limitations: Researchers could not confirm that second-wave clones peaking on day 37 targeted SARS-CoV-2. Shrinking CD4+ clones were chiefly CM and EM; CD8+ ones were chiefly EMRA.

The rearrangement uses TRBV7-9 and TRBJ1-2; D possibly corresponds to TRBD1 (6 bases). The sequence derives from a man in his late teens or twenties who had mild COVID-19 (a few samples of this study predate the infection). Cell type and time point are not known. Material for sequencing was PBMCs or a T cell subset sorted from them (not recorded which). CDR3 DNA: TGTGCCAGCAGCGTACAGGGTTCCGACGGCTACACCTTC. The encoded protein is CASSVQGSDGYTF.